This T cell receptor (beta chain) was found in a study of blood T cell repertoires in COVID-19. Study overall: Nucleic acid was either cDNA or gDNA, and it came from T cells, B-cell-depleted T cells, or PBMCs.

Germline CDR1 reads LGHDT; CDR2 reads YNNKEL (reference sequence). The V end was cut by 8 bases, the J end by 4 bases, with 20 bases between. The CDR3 has 15 residues. Participants had their cohort set by participant-reported clinical history. The repertoire was sequenced with immunoSEQ multiplex PCR; TCRdb's copy has only in-frame clones and lacks some. The sample lists some 300,000 clones; 85% to 90% were seen once. This clonotype was sampled from a woman aged 45-65 years who had been exposed to COVID-19. The sample taken for sequencing was PBMCs or T cells enriched from blood (not recorded which). The gene calls are TRBV3-1 (or the pseudogene TRBV3-2) and TRBJ1-2, with a tentative D call TRBD1 (6 bases). CDR3: CASWGQGMIFYGYTF. CDR3 DNA: TGTGCCAGCTGGGGCCAGGGGATGATATTCTATGGCTACACCTTC.